This T cell receptor (beta chain) was recovered during a study of T cells in localized non-small cell lung cancer. Concerning this clone: Its target is unknown.

V lost 6 bases and J 7 bases, leaving 14 bases between the germline ends. Per the germline V gene, CDR1 is SGDLS and CDR2 is YYNGEE. This CDR3 is 13 amino acids long. Study conclusions and caveats: In adjacent lung, a median about 54 of the top 100 tumor clones were found. Sequencing covered just one tumor region, so heterogeneity cannot be ruled out. Uninvolved adjacent lung had higher T cell clonality than tumor and all other tissues.

Here immunoSEQ multiplex PCR was the method, and the copy in TCRdb shows in-frame clones only, minus some. This table has fewer than 13,000 clones, nearly 50% appearing once. The sequence came from a woman aged 40-69 years with stage II squamous cell lung carcinoma. J is TRBJ2-1 and V is TRBV9; D tentatively reads TRBD1 or TRBD2 (5 bases each). The source was lymph node tissue, collected before any cancer treatment. CDR3: CASILDGGNEQFF. The CDR3 region has the DNA TGTGCCAGCATTCTAGATGGGGGTAATGAGCAGTTCTTC.